This is a list of T cell receptor beta chains from one sample in a study of blood T cell repertoires in COVID-19. TCRdb's copy holds only in-frame clones and misses some; the assay was immunoSEQ multiplex PCR. Seen here are 84,000 or so clones, around four fifths observed once, and the top ten hold 35% to 40%. The sequenced sample was peripheral blood. These receptors were taken from a man aged 55-75 years with COVID-19, enrolled during active disease. CDR3s include the opening cysteine and the closing phenylalanine or tryptophan. A D gene is named only where the DNA matches it firmly. Size values are once, few and many counts, or a class for expanded clones, and some rows have none.

clone size | D gene | J gene | V gene | CDR3 DNA | CDR3 protein
. | . | TRBJ2-6 | TRBV6-1 | TGTGCCAGCAGCATCCTGAGCTCTGGGGCCAACGTCCTGACTTTC | CASSILSSGANVLTF
once | TRBD2 | TRBJ2-1 | TRBV7-9 | TGTGCCAGCAGCTCCCCATTGAGGGAGGGATATCAAAATGAGCAGTTCTTC | CASSSPLREGYQNEQFF
. | . | TRBJ1-1 | TRBV13 | TGTGCCAGCAGACGGACAGCCACTGAAGCTTTCTTT | CASRRTATEAFF
. | . | TRBJ1-3 | TRBV29-1 | TGCAGCGTTTCCGCAGGGTTGGCTGGAAACACCATATATTTT | CSVSAGLAGNTIYF
. | . | TRBJ2-7 | TRBV6-6 | TGTGCCAGCAGCCCGACTAGTAACGAGCAGTACTTC | CASSPTSNEQYF
. | . | TRBJ1-1 | TRBV5-1 | TGCGCCAGCAGCTCAACAGGAACCCAAGGGCTGAACACTGAAGCTTTCTTT | CASSSTGTQGLNTEAFF
. | TRBD2 | TRBJ2-3 | TRBV6-4 | TGTGCCAGCAGTGAGGGACTAGCGGGGACAGATACGCAGTATTTT | CASSEGLAGTDTQYF
. | TRBD1 | TRBJ1-2 | TRBV6-1 | TGTGCCAGCAGTGAAGTCCTAACCGGGACAGGTTATGGCTACACCTTC | CASSEVLTGTGYGYTF
. | TRBD1 | TRBJ2-7 | TRBV7-9 | TGTGCCAGCAGCCCGGGACAGGGGCGTCCCGAGCAGTACTTC | CASSPGQGRPEQYF
. | TRBD1 | TRBJ2-1 | TRBV7-9 | TGTGCCAGCAGCGCCGCCGGGACAGGGGACCCTGAACAGTTCTTC | CASSAAGTGDPEQFF
. | TRBD2 | TRBJ2-7 | TRBV4-3 | TGCGCCAGCAGCCAAGATGGGCTAGCGGGATCCTACGAGCAGTACTTC | CASSQDGLAGSYEQYF
once | . | TRBJ2-1 | TRBV7-2 | TGTGCCAGCAGCTTTGGCACCTACAATGAGCAGTTCTTC | CASSFGTYNEQFF
. | . | TRBJ2-1 | TRBV5-6 | TGTGCCAGCAGCTTGGTGGTGGACTATGAGCAGTTCTTC | CASSLVVDYEQFF
. | . | TRBJ1-2 | TRBV7-9 | TGTGCCAGCAGCTTGGCAGTTCCTAACTATGGCTACACCTTC | CASSLAVPNYGYTF
. | . | TRBJ2-7 | TRBV19 | TGTGCCAGTAGTATGGGGAGTTCGCCTTTCTACGAGCAGTACTTC | CASSMGSSPFYEQYF
. | . | TRBJ1-5 | TRBV7-9 | TGTGCCAGCAGCTTAGGTTCAGGGTTAAGCAATCAGCCCCAGCATTTT | CASSLGSGLSNQPQHF
few | TRBD2 | TRBJ2-7 | TRBV3-1/TRBV3-2 | TGTGCCAGCAGCACCCGCCCGGGACTAGCGGGCACCTACGAGCAGTACTTC | CASSTRPGLAGTYEQYF
few | TRBD1 | TRBJ1-5 | TRBV11-2 | TGTGCCAGCAGCTTAGCGACAGGGGTCAATCAGCCCCAGCATTTT | CASSLATGVNQPQHF
. | TRBD1 | TRBJ1-6 | TRBV7-6 | TGTGCCAGCAGTCCCACAGGGGTAACGGCCCTCCACTTT | CASSPTGVTALHF
few | TRBD2 | TRBJ2-1 | TRBV5-8 | TGTGCCAGCAGCCCGGGACTAGCGGGAGGAAATGAGCAGTTCTTC | CASSPGLAGGNEQFF
. | TRBD2 | TRBJ2-3 | TRBV10-1 | TGCGCCAGCAGTGAGTCGAGAGCGGGGGTAACAGATACGCAGTATTTT | CASSESRAGVTDTQYF
. | . | TRBJ1-2 | TRBV3-1/TRBV3-2 | TGTGCCAGCCTAGGGGGTGACTATGGCTACACCTTC | CASLGGDYGYTF
. | TRBD1 | TRBJ1-5 | TRBV25-1 | TGTGCCAGCAGTGGGGAGACAGGGGGTGGACAGCCCCAGCATTTT | CASSGETGGGQPQHF
. | . | TRBJ1-4 | TRBV5-1 | TGCGCCAGCAGCTTAGACAGGATAGCAACTAATGAAAAACTGTTTTTT | CASSLDRIATNEKLFF
once | . | TRBJ1-1 | TRBV7-3 | TGTGCCAGCAGCTTAACTTCCCAAACTGAAGCTTTCTTT | CASSLTSQTEAFF
. | TRBD2 | TRBJ2-1 | TRBV3-1/TRBV3-2 | TGTGCCAGCAGAGGAAGCGGGAGAGGAAATGAGCAGTTCTTC | CASRGSGRGNEQFF
. | TRBD2 | TRBJ2-1 | TRBV6-6 | TGTGCCAGCAGCCCCGGGACTAGCGGGACTGAGCAGTTCTTC | CASSPGTSGTEQFF
. | TRBD1 | TRBJ2-6 | TRBV7-6 | TGTGCCAGCAGCTTCCTACCTGGACAGGGAGGAACTGGGGCCAACGTCCTGACTTTC | CASSFLPGQGGTGANVLTF
. | . | TRBJ1-2 | TRBV2 | TGTGCCAGCACCAGGACAGAGCTTAACTATGGCTACACCTTC | CASTRTELNYGYTF
. | TRBD1 | TRBJ2-7 | TRBV19 | TGTGCCAGTAGGTCGGCAGGGGGCGAACTAGGGCAGCGAGACGAGCAGTACTTC | CASRSAGGELGQRDEQYF
. | TRBD1 | TRBJ1-5 | TRBV6-2/TRBV6-3 | TGTGCCAGCAGTAAGACAGGGATTGACAATCAGCCCCAGCATTTT | CASSKTGIDNQPQHF
few | TRBD2 | TRBJ2-7 | TRBV2 | TGTGCCAGCAGGGGAGGGATATACGAGCAGTACTTC | CASRGGIYEQYF
few | . | TRBJ2-7 | TRBV4-1 | TGCGCCAGCAGCCGACAGGTCCAACAAGCCTACGAGCAGTACTTC | CASSRQVQQAYEQYF
. | . | TRBJ1-1 | TRBV30 | TGTGCCTGGAGGCAGGGATTGGACACTGAAGCTTTCTTT | CAWRQGLDTEAFF
. | TRBD1 | TRBJ1-1 | TRBV7-8 | TGTGCCAGCAGCCGGTTGACAGGGTTGAACACTGAAGCTTTCTTT | CASSRLTGLNTEAFF
few | . | TRBJ1-3 | TRBV18 | TGTGCCAGCTCACCCGATAGTCGGAGCTCTGGAAACACCATATATTTT | CASSPDSRSSGNTIYF
few | TRBD1 | TRBJ1-4 | TRBV6-1 | TGTGCCAGCAGTGAGGAGACAGGGGGTGAAAAACTGTTTTTT | CASSEETGGEKLFF
many | . | TRBJ1-5 | TRBV6-5 | TGTGCCAGCAGCAAAGGGGATTATAGCAATCAGCCCCAGCATTTT | CASSKGDYSNQPQHF
. | TRBD2 | TRBJ2-2 | TRBV11-3 | TGTGCCAGCAGCCTCGCCGGGAGCGGGAGGGTATCCGGCGGGGAGCTGTTTTTT | CASSLAGSGRVSGGELFF
. | . | TRBJ2-1 | TRBV5-1 | TGCGCCAGCAGCTTGTGGACAGATGAGCAGTTCTTC | CASSLWTDEQFF
. | . | TRBJ2-2 | TRBV29-1 | TGCAGCGTTGAAGATCCCCACGGTGGGAGGCGAACCGGGGAGCTGTTTTTT | CSVEDPHGGRRTGELFF
. | TRBD2 | TRBJ2-1 | TRBV6-5 | TGTGCCAGCAGTTACAACCCGGGGGGGAATGAGCAGTTCTTC | CASSYNPGGNEQFF
. | TRBD1 | TRBJ2-3 | TRBV9 | TGTGCCAGCAGCCCCGGGACAGGAGTCGCAGATACGCAGTATTTT | CASSPGTGVADTQYF
. | . | TRBJ2-7 | TRBV9 | TGTGCCAGCAGCGTAGGTCCAGGGGGGACTTTATACTACGAGCAGTACTTC | CASSVGPGGTLYYEQYF
. | . | TRBJ2-1 | TRBV5-4 | TGTGCCACCCGGGGGAATAAAGACAATGAGCAGTTCTTC | CATRGNKDNEQFF
. | . | TRBJ2-1 | TRBV2 | TGTGCCAGCAGGGACAGGGAGGGATCCAATGAGCAGTTCTTC | CASRDREGSNEQFF
. | . | TRBJ1-1 | TRBV6-5 | TGTGCCAGCAGTAAACCCTACCAGGTGAACACTGAAGCTTTCTTT | CASSKPYQVNTEAFF
. | . | TRBJ1-4 | TRBV14 | TGTGCCAGCAGCCGCCGGGGGGGTGAAAAACTGTTTTTT | CASSRRGGEKLFF
once | . | TRBJ2-7 | TRBV7-9 | TGTGCCAGCAGCTTGGGTCCAGGCTCCTACGAGCAGTACTTC | CASSLGPGSYEQYF
. | TRBD1 | TRBJ1-3 | TRBV7-2 | TGTGCCAGCAGCCGGACAGGGAATATCGGAAACACCATATATTTT | CASSRTGNIGNTIYF
. | . | TRBJ2-7 | TRBV24-1 | TGTGCCACCAGTGCGGCAGGCTCCTACGAGCAGTACTTC | CATSAAGSYEQYF